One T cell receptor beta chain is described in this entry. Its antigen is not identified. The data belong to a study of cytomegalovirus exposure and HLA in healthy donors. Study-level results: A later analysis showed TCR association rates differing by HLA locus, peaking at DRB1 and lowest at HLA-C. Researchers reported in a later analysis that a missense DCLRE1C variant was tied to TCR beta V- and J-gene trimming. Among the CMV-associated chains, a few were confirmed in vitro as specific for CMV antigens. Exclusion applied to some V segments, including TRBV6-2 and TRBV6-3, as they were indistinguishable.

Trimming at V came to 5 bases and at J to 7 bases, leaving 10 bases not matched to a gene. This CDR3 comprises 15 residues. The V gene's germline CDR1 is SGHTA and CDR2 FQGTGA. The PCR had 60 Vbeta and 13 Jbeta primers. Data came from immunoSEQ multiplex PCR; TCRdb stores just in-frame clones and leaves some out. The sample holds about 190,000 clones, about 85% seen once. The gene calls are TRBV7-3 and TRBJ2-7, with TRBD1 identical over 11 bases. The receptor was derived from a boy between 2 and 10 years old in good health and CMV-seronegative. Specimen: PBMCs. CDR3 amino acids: CASSATGTGGQEQYF. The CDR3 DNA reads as TGTGCCAGCAGCGCCACCGGGACAGGGGGGCAGGAGCAGTACTTC.